A single sample is the source of the 29 T cell receptor beta chains below, sequenced in a study of blood T cell repertoires in COVID-19. The data were produced by immunoSEQ multiplex PCR, yet TCRdb's version contains in-frame clones alone and is incomplete. Here the sample spans 90,000 to 120,000 clones, approximately 80% being singletons. Specimen: peripheral blood. The origin of the receptors is a woman aged 70 to 79 with acute or convalescent COVID-19.

The chain couples TRBV29-1 to TRBJ1-1, with TRBD1 matching over 9 bases. The CDR3 sequence is 15 residues long. Trimming took 4 bases from V and 0 from J; bases not matched to a gene: 6. CDR1 and CDR2 from the germline V gene are SQVTM and ANQGSEA. CDR3 bases: TGCAGCGTTGTACAGGGGGCCGCTATGAACACTGAAGCTTTCTTT. Translation: CSVVQGAAMNTEAFF.

The V and J genes are TRBV5-1 and TRBJ2-4; possibly TRBD1 for D (6 bases). Per the germline V gene, CDR1 is SGHRS and CDR2 is YFSETQ. V gave up 0 bases and J gave up 3 bases, with 13 bases separating them. The CDR3 extends over 16 amino acids. This chain's CDR3 is CASSLGGGLGKNIQYF. CDR3 nucleotide sequence: TGCGCCAGCAGCTTGGGTGGGGGCCTGGGCAAAAACATTCAGTACTTC. The complete variable domain, with remaining parts taken from reference TRBV5-1 and TRBJ2-4, reads KAGVTQTPRYLIKTRGQQVTLSCSPISGHRSVSWYQQTPGQGLQFLFEYFSETQRNKGNFPGRFSGRQFSNSRSEMNVSTLELGDSALYLCASSLGGGLGKNIQYFGAGTRLSVL.

This sequence joins TRBV7-8 and TRBJ1-2, with a weak D call TRBD1 (5 bases). This CDR3 comprises 14 residues. V was clipped by 7 bases and J by 2 bases, with 14 bases between them. The V gene's germline CDR1 is SGHVS and CDR2 FQNEAQ. The CDR3 here is CASTPKTVNYGYTF. The CDR3 nucleotides are TGTGCCAGCACCCCTAAGACAGTCAACTATGGCTACACCTTC.

The chain uses TRBV7-6 and TRBJ1-5; weak D call: TRBD1 (6 bases). From germline, CDR1 is SGHVS and CDR2 FNYEAQ. V lost 5 bases and J 4 bases, leaving 15 bases between the germline ends. The length of the CDR3 is 15 residues. The CDR3 sequence is CASSTLTGPNQPQHF. CDR3 coding DNA: TGTGCCAGCAGCACGTTGACAGGCCCAAATCAGCCCCAGCATTTT.

V gene TRBV18 combines with J gene TRBJ2-3, with D tentatively TRBD2 (5 bases). The CDR3 has 14 residues. Per the germline V gene, CDR1 is KGHSH and CDR2 is LQKENI. V was clipped by 0 bases and J by 1 base, with 5 bases between them. The CDR3 coding sequence is TGTGCCAGCTCACCACCTAGCGGCACAGATACGCAGTATTTT. Residues: CASSPPSGTDTQYF.

This chain uses TRBV10-3 with TRBJ2-2; TRBD1 aligns across 7 bases. Germline V gene lookup returns CDR1 ENHRY and CDR2 SYGVKD. Trimming at V came to 9 bases and at J to 6 bases, leaving 7 bases not matched to a gene. This CDR3 has 13 amino acids. The DNA of the CDR3 is TGTGCCATTGCCCAGGGGGAATCCGGGGAGCTGTTTTTT. As protein: CAIAQGESGELFF.

A few counts support this clone. V and J are TRBV5-1 and TRBJ1-2; 7 positions match TRBD1. This CDR3 has 15 amino acids. With 5 bases clipped from V and 2 bases from J, the junction kept 9 bases outside the gene matches. The V gene's germline CDR1 is SGHRS and CDR2 YFSETQ. This CDR3 is CASRRTGSENYGYTF. Here the CDR3 DNA reads TGCGCCAGCAGACGGACAGGCAGTGAGAACTATGGCTACACCTTC.

This chain connects TRBV27 to TRBJ2-4, with 8 bases identical to TRBD1. Germline V gene data show CDR1 as MNHEY and CDR2 as SMNVEV (reference sequence). The CDR3 runs 15 residues. V shed 5 bases, J shed 3 bases, and the junction held 6 bases outside the gene matches. The CDR3 DNA reads TGTGCCAGCAGTCCCTGGGACAGGAACAAAAACATTCAGTACTTC. The encoded protein is CASSPWDRNKNIQYF.

The chain carries TRBV6-2 or TRBV6-3 and TRBJ2-6; 7 bases agree with TRBD1. The CDR3 runs to 17 residues. Germline CDR1 is MNHEY and CDR2 is SVGEGT. Trimming at V came to 5 bases and at J to 3 bases, leaving 10 bases not matched to a gene. This CDR3 reads CASSHYYRGRGANVLTF. CDR3 DNA: TGTGCCAGCAGTCACTACTACAGGGGCCGTGGGGCCAACGTCCTGACTTTC.

The rearrangement uses TRBV11-3 and TRBJ2-7; a possible D gene is TRBD1 (5 bases). Germline V gives CDR1 SGHNT, CDR2 YENEEA. The CDR3 runs to 13 residues. Trimming pared 1 base from V and 7 bases from J, leaving 11 bases between. The CDR3 protein is CASSLVGAGEQYF. The CDR3 DNA is TGTGCCAGCAGCTTAGTAGGGGCAGGGGAGCAGTACTTC.

The rearrangement uses TRBV21-1 and TRBJ2-3; TRBD2, the table's D call, was not compared with the DNA. TRBV21-1 is described as a pseudogene. The CDR3 sequence is 18 residues long. CDR3 region: CASSKVVLAGGLTDTQYF. For the CDR3, the DNA is TGTGCCAGCAGCAAAGTTGTTCTAGCGGGAGGGCTGACAGATACGCAGTATTTT.

This chain connects TRBV21-1 to TRBJ2-7; TRBD2, as called in the table, went unchecked against the DNA. TRBV21-1 is a listed pseudogene. The CDR3 spans 16 residues. CDR3 loop: CASSGRSSGPYHEQYF. CDR3 DNA sequence: TGTGCCAGCAGCGGGCGCTCTAGCGGGCCCTACCACGAGCAGTACTTC.

Note on this clone: One end of the junction fails to match germline, which may point to a read error. V usage is TRBV5-5 and J usage is TRBJ1-6, with no clear D. This CDR3 has 11 amino acids. Germline CDR1 reads SGHKS; CDR2 reads YYEKEE (reference sequence). The CDR3 DNA is TGTGCCAGCAGCTTGGATTCGCCCCTCCACTTT. Translated: CASSLDSPLHF.

V is TRBV6-5 and J is TRBJ2-1, with TRBD1 matching 8 bases. Germline-derived CDR1 and CDR2 are MNHEY and SVGAGI. Unmatched junction bases numbered 10, after V lost 4 bases and J lost 5 bases. The CDR3 extends over 16 amino acids. Here the CDR3 reads CASSSSTGVYNNEQFF. The CDR3, as DNA: TGTGCCAGCAGTTCCTCGACAGGGGTCTATAACAATGAGCAGTTCTTC.

This CDR3 is CASSPGQGWGETQYF. CDR3 sequence (DNA): TGCGCCAGCAGCCCTGGACAGGGATGGGGTGAGACCCAGTACTTC. The chain employs TRBV4-3 and TRBJ2-5; 8 bases fit TRBD1. Per the germline V gene, CDR1 is LGHNA and CDR2 is YSLEER. The CDR3 totals 15 residues. Trimming removed 4 bases from V and 5 bases from J; junction bases left unmatched: 9.

The genes are TRBV5-1 and TRBJ1-1; 7 bases match TRBD1. This CDR3 contains 17 residues. Germline V gene sequence: CDR1 SGHRS, CDR2 YFSETQ. V lost 3 bases and J lost 0; bases outside the gene matches: 11. CDR3: CASSSLQGLGMNTEAFF. The DNA of the CDR3 is TGCGCCAGCAGCTCGTTACAGGGGCTGGGGATGAACACTGAAGCTTTCTTT.

This chain connects TRBV9 to TRBJ2-5; no definite D call. Trimming left V 6 bases short and J 2 bases short, with 20 bases between. The CDR3 loop spans 16 amino acids. CDR1 SGDLS and CDR2 YYNGEE come from the germline V gene. In DNA, the CDR3 is TGTGCCAGCACCCCCGGCCCCTGGGCAGTACAAGAGACCCAGTACTTC. Its protein product is CASTPGPWAVQETQYF. The variable domain in full, completed from reference TRBV9 and TRBJ2-5, reads DSGVTQTPKHLITATGQRVTLRCSPRSGDLSVYWYQQSLDQGLQFLIQYYNGEERAKGNILERFSAQQFPDLHSELNLSSLELGDSALYFCASTPGPWAVQETQYFGPGTRLLVL.

The chain recombines TRBV7-9 with TRBJ2-3, with a possible D match to TRBD2 (6 bases). Germline CDR1 is SEHNR and CDR2 is FQNEAQ (reference sequence). The CDR3 loop spans 13 amino acids. The V gene lost 5 bases and the J gene lost 13 bases, with 19 bases spanning the gap. The CDR3 DNA sequence: TGTGCCAGCAGCGCCCCGGGGGACCCTCAAGAGTATTTT. It codes for CASSAPGDPQEYF. Full variable domain (rest looked up from reference TRBV7-9 and TRBJ2-3): DTGVSQNPRHKITKRGQNVTFRCDPISEHNRLYWYRQTLGQGPEFLTYFQNEAQLEKSRLLSDRFSAERPKGSFSTLEIQRTEQGDSAMYLCASSAPGDPQEYFGPGTRLTVL.

V usage is TRBV3-1 (or the pseudogene TRBV3-2) and J usage is TRBJ1-2; TRBD1 might be the D (6 bases). This CDR3 has 15 amino acids. V was clipped by 3 bases and J by 8 bases, with 19 bases between them. Germline V lookup: CDR1 LGHDT, CDR2 YNNKEL (reference sequence). Here the CDR3 reads CASSHTSGTSGGYTF. Here the CDR3 DNA reads TGTGCCAGCAGCCATACCTCCGGGACATCGGGAGGCTACACCTTC.

The V gene is TRBV25-1, the J gene TRBJ1-1; D remains unclear. Germline assignment: CDR1 MGHDK and CDR2 SYGVNS. CDR3 length equals 13 residues. Trimming stripped 3 bases from V and 1 base from J, with 6 bases between. The CDR3 nucleotides read TGTGCCAGCAGTGATGTTCGGAACACTGAAGCTTTCTTT. Its protein is CASSDVRNTEAFF.

The chain employs TRBV5-1 and TRBJ2-2; D is unclear. Germline V lookup: CDR1 SGHRS, CDR2 YFSETQ. This CDR3 is 13 amino acids long. The V end lost 0 bases, the J end lost 4 bases, and 4 bases lay between the germline ends. Written as DNA, the CDR3 is TGCGCCAGCAGCTTGGAGCGCACCGGGGAGCTGTTTTTT. Its protein product is CASSLERTGELFF.

The chain has TRBV28 and TRBJ2-1; 7 positions agree with TRBD2. The V and J ends lost 6 bases and 4 bases, in that order; junction bases with no gene match: 9. Germline lookup yields CDR1 MDHEN and CDR2 SYDVKM. This CDR3 comprises 15 residues. CDR3 sequence reads: CASSFSGLWYNEQFF. The CDR3 DNA follows: TGTGCCAGCAGCTTTAGCGGGCTTTGGTACAATGAGCAGTTCTTC.

The chain has TRBV28 and TRBJ1-2; 8 bases line up with TRBD1. CDR3 length: 17 amino acids. Unmatched junction bases numbered 17, after V lost 6 bases and J lost 5 bases. From germline, CDR1 is MDHEN and CDR2 SYDVKM. Here the CDR3 reads CASRPSLLRGLNYGYTF. In DNA, the CDR3 is TGTGCCAGCAGGCCCTCCCTCCTCAGGGGGCTTAATTATGGCTACACCTTC.

This clone was detected once. The CDR3: CASSYRGEREQYF. CDR3 sequence (DNA): TGTGCCAGCAGTTACCGGGGGGAAAGGGAGCAGTACTTC. The chain is built from TRBV6-5 and TRBJ2-7; 7 bases agree with TRBD2. Losses at the gene ends were 2 bases for V and 7 bases for J; bases not matched to a gene: 5. Germline CDR1 and CDR2: MNHEY and SVGAGI. CDR3 length: 13 amino acids.

Only one count was recorded for this clone. The rearrangement uses TRBV2 and TRBJ1-5, with 9 bases fitting TRBD1. Germline lookup yields CDR1 SNHLY and CDR2 FYNNEI. V dropped 6 bases and J dropped 5; count of bases not matched to a gene: 5. CDR3 length equals 14 residues. CDR3 sequence (DNA): TGTGCCAGCAGATGGGACAGGGAACATCAGCCCCAGCATTTT. Protein product: CASRWDREHQPQHF.

The rearrangement uses TRBV25-1 and TRBJ2-2; no clear D gene. V was pared by 6 bases and J by 0 bases, with 8 bases between. The CDR3 consists of 14 residues. Germline assignment: CDR1 MGHDK and CDR2 SYGVNS. The CDR3 nucleotides read TGTGCCAGCAGCCCTTTTCCGAACACCGGGGAGCTGTTTTTT. Amino acids: CASSPFPNTGELFF.

This chain links TRBV9 with TRBJ1-2; 8 bases fit TRBD1. The CDR3 consists of 16 residues. After removal of 0 bases from V and 4 bases from J, the junction contained 8 bases not matched to a gene. Germline V CDR1 and CDR2: SGDLS, YYNGEE. The CDR3 DNA follows: TGTGCCAGCAGCGTAGCCGTTGCAGGGGGCGGCTATGGCTACACCTTC. It yields the protein CASSVAVAGGGYGYTF.

This sequence joins TRBV4-3 and TRBJ2-6, with D unresolved. CDR3 length equals 16 residues. The germline V gene has CDR1 LGHNA and CDR2 YSLEER. The V end lost 0 bases, the J end lost 3 bases, and 9 bases lay between the germline ends. CDR3 nucleotides: TGCGCCAGCAGCCAAGATTACCAGTATGGGGCCAACGTCCTGACTTTC. This translates into CASSQDYQYGANVLTF.

The rearrangement links TRBV10-3 to TRBJ1-2, with D possibly matching TRBD1 (6 bases). The CDR3 contains 14 residues. Deletions cut 3 bases from V and 7 bases from J, with 15 bases between. Germline lookup yields CDR1 ENHRY and CDR2 SYGVKD. Here the CDR3 DNA reads TGTGCCATCAGTGATTCCACAGGGTACAGTGGCTACACCTTC. It translates to CAISDSTGYSGYTF.